What follows are 8 T cell receptor beta chains derived from one specimen sequenced in a study of cytomegalovirus exposure and HLA in healthy donors. With 60 Vbeta and 13 Jbeta primers, the PCR was carried out. The data were produced by immunoSEQ multiplex PCR, yet TCRdb's version contains in-frame clones alone and is incomplete. The sample comprises about 210,000 clones, over 75% of which are singletons, and 1.5% to 2% rests with the top ten. The specimen was PBMCs. These receptors were collected from a male donor in good health and CMV-seronegative.

J is TRBJ2-5 and V is TRBV10-3, with TRBD2 identical over 7 bases. V gave up 10 bases and J gave up 5 bases; unmatched junction bases: 13. Germline-derived CDR1 and CDR2 are ENHRY and SYGVKD. The CDR3 has 14 amino acids. The CDR3 DNA follows: TGTGCCACGCAAGCGGGGCCGGCCGGGGAGACCCAGTACTTC. The encoded protein is CATQAGPAGETQYF.

The chain combines TRBV7-9 with TRBJ1-4; D unresolved. Trimming stripped 6 bases from V and 8 bases from J, with 13 bases between. The CDR3 runs 13 residues. CDR1 and CDR2 from the germline V gene are SEHNR and FQNEAQ (reference sequence). The CDR3 DNA reads TGTGCCAGCAGTTCCCTCGTCCGGGAAAAACTGTTTTTT. This codes for CASSSLVREKLFF. Together with reference TRBV7-9 and TRBJ1-4, the CDR3 gives the full variable domain: DTGVSQNPRHKITKRGQNVTFRCDPISEHNRLYWYRQTLGQGPEFLTYFQNEAQLEKSRLLSDRFSAERPKGSFSTLEIQRTEQGDSAMYLCASSSLVREKLFFGSGTQLSVL.

The chain couples TRBV6-5 to TRBJ1-1, with TRBD1 matching 7 bases. Trimming at V came to 6 bases and at J to 12 bases, leaving 7 bases not matched to a gene. Germline V lookup: CDR1 MNHEY, CDR2 SVGAGI. The CDR3 length is 11 residues. The CDR3 region is CASRLGGASFF. DNA for the CDR3: TGTGCCAGCAGATTAGGGGGCGCGTCTTTCTTT.

The V gene is TRBV28, the J gene TRBJ2-7, with a tentative D call TRBD2 (6 bases). The V end lost 6 bases, the J end lost 2 bases, and 17 bases lay between the germline ends. The CDR3 is made up of 15 amino acids. Germline assignment: CDR1 MDHEN and CDR2 SYDVKM. In DNA, the CDR3 is TGTGCCAGCAGCGACTCCGGGAGAGTACCCTACGAGCAGTACTTC. Its protein product is CASSDSGRVPYEQYF.

J is TRBJ1-3 and V is TRBV7-9, with unresolved D. CDR3 length equals 14 residues. CDR1 and CDR2 from the germline V gene are SEHNR and FQNEAQ (reference sequence). V gave up 5 bases and J gave up 4 bases, with 12 bases separating them. CDR3 loop: CASSPLRAGNTIYF. CDR3 sequence (DNA): TGTGCCAGCAGCCCACTGCGAGCCGGAAACACCATATATTTT.

V gene TRBV19 combines with J gene TRBJ2-7; 7 bases agree with TRBD1. Trimming took 5 bases from V and 6 from J; bases not matched to a gene: 7. The CDR3 runs 13 residues. The V gene's germline CDR1 is LNHDA and CDR2 SQIVND (reference sequence). CDR3: CASSPDRVGEQYF. CDR3 sequence (DNA): TGTGCCAGTAGTCCAGACAGGGTGGGCGAGCAGTACTTC.

V and J are TRBV5-1 and TRBJ2-3; the D gene is possibly TRBD1 (6 bases). The V gene's germline CDR1 is SGHRS and CDR2 YFSETQ. This CDR3 contains 14 residues. The ends were cut back, 7 bases at V and 2 bases at J, with 14 bases in the middle. CDR3 DNA: TGCGCCAGCGAGTCGCAGGGGTACACAGATACGCAGTATTTT. It specifies CASESQGYTDTQYF.

The CDR3 sequence is CASSLDISGNTIYF. The CDR3 DNA is TGTGCCAGCAGCTTAGACATCTCTGGAAACACCATATATTTT. V and J are TRBV7-9 and TRBJ1-3; the D is unclear. This CDR3 region has 14 residues. Germline assignment: CDR1 SEHNR and CDR2 FQNEAQ (reference sequence). V was cut by 1 base and J by 0 bases, with 4 bases left in between.